The T cell receptor beta chain under discussion was sequenced for a study of blood T cell repertoires in COVID-19. About the research overall: The United States, Italy and Spain provided the acute and convalescent COVID-19 samples.

The germline CDR1 and CDR2 sequences are SNHLY and FYNNEI. V was cut by 0 bases and J by 6 bases, with 14 bases left in between. There are 15 residues in the CDR3. Libraries were prepared by immunoSEQ multiplex PCR; TCRdb keeps only in-frame clonotypes and omits some of them. The sample shows about 150,000 clones, about 90% of them seen only once. The receptor was isolated from a woman aged 60-70 years with active or convalescent COVID-19. The chain joins TRBV2 to TRBJ1-2, with a tentative D call TRBD1 (6 bases). Sample: peripheral blood. The CDR3 loop is CASSEAWNRVDGYTF. The CDR3 coding sequence is TGTGCCAGCAGTGAAGCTTGGAACAGGGTGGATGGCTACACCTTC.